This T cell receptor beta chain appears in the sequencing data of a study of blood T cell repertoires in COVID-19. Assay: immunoSEQ multiplex PCR; the TCRdb copy retains only in-frame clones and omits some. This sample has about 250,000 clones, with approximately 90% found just once. J lost 0 bases, V lost 0 bases, and 15 bases had no gene match. From germline, CDR1 is MDHEN and CDR2 SYDVKM. CDR3 length equals 21 residues. Sequencing was performed on peripheral blood. This TCR was recovered from a man between 18 and 29 years old with active or convalescent COVID-19. The V and J genes are TRBV28 and TRBJ2-4; 9 bases map to TRBD2. The CDR3 is CASSLWGVGTSLTLAKNIQYF. CDR3 in DNA: TGTGCCAGCAGTTTATGGGGGGTCGGGACTAGCTTAACTCTAGCCAAAAACATTCAGTACTTC.